This TCR beta chain was retrieved from a study of T cell repertoires in cytomegalovirus infection (dated 2019 in TCRdb). Describing the broader study: The peptide stimulations were aimed at well-studied HLA-B-restricted epitopes as well as recently identified HLA-C-restricted CMV epitopes, whose presentation resists viral immunomodulation. Because public TCR beta signatures pointed to carriage of CMV infection together with the matching HLA type, the HLA type of each donor mattered for the analysis.

The treatment or condition label on this specimen signifies: in vitro stimulation with specific CMV peptide epitopes to enrich CMV-specific T cells. V is pared back by 3 bases and J by 0 bases, with 10 bases lying between the germline termini. The CDR3 measures 14 amino acids from cysteine to phenylalanine. Of all the DNA, just the CDR3 is kept, 42 bases in frame from base 1. The germline V gene (reference sequence) gives CDR1 as DFQATT and CDR2 as SNEGSKA. Data came from an Illumina HiSeq 1500. The public reads were quality trimmed at Q25 with fastp and then assembled into clones with MiXCR by TCRdb, keeping productive beta chains. Each record represents a unique CDR3 protein, reported with the most common genes and DNA among its rows. Recorded for this sample are approximately 280,000 distinct CDR3 sequences; less than 25% of them occurred a single time. Clones ranked in the top ten supply about 21% of the sample.

Overall study results and their limits: In both this cohort and an independent cohort of 352 donors, the cumulative frequency of public TCR beta family members distinguished carriers of CMV infection plus the relevant HLA type. The ex vivo response was dominated by HLA-C-restricted CMV-specific TCR beta clonotypes, which also provided the single most frequent clonotype in two of eight donors.

The sample holds a few counts of this clonotype. Its cognate antigen has yet to be identified. The record has no base qualities; no much larger clone is one base away. The sequence was collected from a human donor in good health (CMV status not recorded). Some clones in this sample may be carry-over from other donors' samples. This chain joins TRBV20-1 to TRBJ2-3; matching of 6 bases hints at TRBD2 as the D gene. This sample comprised cultured PBMCs, obtained from culture after CMV antigen stimulation. At the DNA level, the sequence is TGCAGTGCTAGGGTAGCGGCTAGCACAGATACGCAGTATTTT. Its protein product is CSARVAASTDTQYF.